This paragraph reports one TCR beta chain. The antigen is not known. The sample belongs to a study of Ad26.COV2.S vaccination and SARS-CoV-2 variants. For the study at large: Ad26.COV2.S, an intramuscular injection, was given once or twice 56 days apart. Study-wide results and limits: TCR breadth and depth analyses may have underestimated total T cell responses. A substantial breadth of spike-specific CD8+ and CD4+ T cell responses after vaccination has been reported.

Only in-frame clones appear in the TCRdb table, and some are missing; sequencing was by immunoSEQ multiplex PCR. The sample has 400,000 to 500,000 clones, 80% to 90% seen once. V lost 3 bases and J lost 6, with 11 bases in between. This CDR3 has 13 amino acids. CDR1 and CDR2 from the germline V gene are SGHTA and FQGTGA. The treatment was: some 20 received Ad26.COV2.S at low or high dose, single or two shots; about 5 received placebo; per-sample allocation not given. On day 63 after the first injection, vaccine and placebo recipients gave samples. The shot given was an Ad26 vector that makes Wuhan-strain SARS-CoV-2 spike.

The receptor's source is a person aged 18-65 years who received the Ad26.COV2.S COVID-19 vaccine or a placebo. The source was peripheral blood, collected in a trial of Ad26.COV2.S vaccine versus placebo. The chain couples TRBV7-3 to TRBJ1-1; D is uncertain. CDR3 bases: TGTGCCAGCAGCTTTTCACCAAAAGCTGAAGCTTTCTTT. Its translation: CASSFSPKAEAFF.